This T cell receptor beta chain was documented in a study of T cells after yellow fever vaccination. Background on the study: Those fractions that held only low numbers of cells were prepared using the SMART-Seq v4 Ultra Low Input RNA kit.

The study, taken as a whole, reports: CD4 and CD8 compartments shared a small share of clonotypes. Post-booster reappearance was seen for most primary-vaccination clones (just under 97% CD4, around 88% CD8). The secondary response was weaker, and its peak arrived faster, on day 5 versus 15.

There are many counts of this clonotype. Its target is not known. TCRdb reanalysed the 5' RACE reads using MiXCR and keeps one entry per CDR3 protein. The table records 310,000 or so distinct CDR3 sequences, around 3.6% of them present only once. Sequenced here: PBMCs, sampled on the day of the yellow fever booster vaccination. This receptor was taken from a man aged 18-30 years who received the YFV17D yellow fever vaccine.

CDR3 nucleotides: TGCAGTGCCTCAGGGTGGTCCCAAGAGACCCAGTACTTC. This codes for CSASGWSQETQYF. The chain carries TRBV20-1 and TRBJ2-5; TRBD1 might be the D (5 bases). Between the trimmed V and J ends, which lost 6 bases and 1 base, there was a span of 12 bases. The CDR3 is 13 amino acids. Germline CDR1 is DFQATT and CDR2 is SNEGSKA (reference sequence).